There are many counts of the clone carrying this T cell receptor beta chain. The sample belongs to a study of patients and donors after allogeneic stem cell transplantation. TCRdb processed the RT-PCR reads anew with MiXCR; each CDR3 protein has one entry. The repertoire holds 900,000 to 1,000,000 distinct CDR3 sequences, over 15% seen once, with about 6% in the top ten. The CDR3 runs to 14 residues. V lost 2 bases and J lost 1; bases outside the gene matches: 0. The chain has TRBV12-3 or TRBV12-4 and TRBJ2-3; 7 bases agree with TRBD1. The source is a human donor who was either an allogeneic HSCT recipient or a stem cell or donor lymphocyte infusion donor (not recorded which). It is not recorded whose cells these are; they may come from a transplant donor. The source material was blood, either unsorted or a sorted T cell fraction (not recorded which). CDR3: CASSLQGGTDTQYF. In DNA, the CDR3 is TGTGCCAGCAGTTTACAGGGGGGCACAGATACGCAGTATTTT.